One and the same sample provided the 30 T cell receptor beta chains below, sequenced in a study of control samples from healthy donors and cancer patients (dated by TCRdb to 2020 to 2021). The library was obtained by the immunoSEQ multiplex PCR assay. Sourced from immuneACCESS, this table was stored by TCRdb with only in-frame sequences that have V and J called. A share of the clones is absent; for the studies checked, an unresolved V gene accounts for under half, and the remainder has no known explanation. This sample comprises 90,000 to 130,000 clones, roughly 90% of them detected only once. The top ten hold around 3.9% of the sample. The sample was PBMCs. These receptors were collected from a woman in her sixties or seventies with lung cancer.

This chain links TRBV10-3 with TRBJ2-7; unclear D gene. The CDR3 contains 15 residues. Germline V lookup: CDR1 ENHRY, CDR2 SYGVKD. V was cut by 2 bases and J by 0 bases, with 11 bases left in between. CDR3 loop: CAISETLDGSYEQYF. CDR3 nucleotide sequence: TGTGCCATCAGTGAGACCCTCGACGGCTCCTACGAGCAGTACTTC.

The gene calls are TRBV2 and TRBJ2-5, with D unclear. The germline V gene encodes CDR1 SNHLY and CDR2 FYNNEI. There are 14 residues in the CDR3. Trimming took off 5 bases at V and 5 bases at J, with 15 bases between the two ends. Written as DNA, the CDR3 is TGTGCCAGCAGTAGGACCCTCAGATGGGAGACCCAGTACTTC. It codes for CASSRTLRWETQYF.

The chain employs TRBV5-4 and TRBJ2-5, with TRBD2 identical over 8 bases. The CDR3 extends over 14 amino acids. The germline CDR1 and CDR2 sequences are SGHNT and YYREEE (reference sequence). Trimming took 4 bases from V and 1 from J; bases not matched to a gene: 3. CDR3 sequence (DNA): TGTGCCAGCAGCCGTCGGGGGGGCCAAGAGACCCAGTACTTC. The encoded protein is CASSRRGGQETQYF.

V and J are TRBV30 and TRBJ1-6, with 9 positions matching TRBD1. CDR1 is GTSNPN, CDR2 SVGIG, per germline (reference sequence). The V gene end was trimmed by 5 bases and the J gene end by 7 bases; junction bases not matched to a gene: 6. The CDR3 loop spans 14 amino acids. The CDR3 nucleotides are TGTGCCTGGGGCACAGGGGGCGGGAATTCACCCCTCCACTTT. Translating it yields CAWGTGGGNSPLHF.

The chain has TRBV6-5 and TRBJ2-5, with 7 bases that match TRBD2. This CDR3 has 12 residues. The trim removed 5 bases at V and 5 bases at J, leaving 2 bases unmatched. Germline V gene lookup returns CDR1 MNHEY and CDR2 SVGAGI. CDR3 nucleotide sequence: TGTGCCAGCAGTCCGGGAGGTGAGACCCAGTACTTC. Protein product: CASSPGGETQYF.

The chain carries TRBV7-2 and TRBJ2-6; D is uncertain. The CDR3 sequence is 16 residues long. V lost 0 bases, J lost 1 base, and 7 bases lay in between. Germline V gives CDR1 SGHTA, CDR2 FQGNSA. The CDR3 sequence is CASSLAGRSGANVLTF. In DNA form, the CDR3 reads TGTGCCAGCAGCTTAGCTGGACGGTCTGGGGCCAACGTCCTGACTTTC.

The rearrangement uses TRBV7-9 and TRBJ2-5, with 11 bases fitting TRBD2. Looked up from germline, CDR1 is SEHNR and CDR2 is FQNEAQ (reference sequence). Germline trimming cut 6 bases from V and 1 base from J; bases unmatched to any gene: 4. The CDR3 has 15 amino acids. CDR3 coding DNA: TGTGCCAGCAGGATTAGCGGGGGGGCCCAAGAGACCCAGTACTTC. Protein: CASRISGGAQETQYF.

The rearrangement uses TRBV5-1 and TRBJ1-1; D is unresolved. Trimming left V 4 bases short and J 1 base short, with 5 bases between. Germline CDR1 and CDR2: SGHRS and YFSETQ. The CDR3 consists of 12 residues. The CDR3 region is CASSEWNTEAFF. In DNA form, the CDR3 reads TGCGCCAGCAGCGAGTGGAACACTGAAGCTTTCTTT.

CDR3 sequence reads: CASSLQGDRGNTIYF. The CDR3 region has the DNA TGTGCCAGCAGCTTACAGGGGGACCGGGGAAACACCATATATTTT. This chain links TRBV5-4 with TRBJ1-3; 8 bases match TRBD1. Germline lookup yields CDR1 SGHNT and CDR2 YYREEE (reference sequence). The V and J ends lost 2 bases and 4 bases, in that order; junction bases with no gene match: 5. The CDR3 runs 15 residues.

The chain employs TRBV27 and TRBJ1-2; D is perhaps TRBD1 (5 bases). The CDR3 has 13 amino acids. V lost 3 bases and J 6 bases, leaving 11 bases between the germline ends. Germline CDR1 reads MNHEY; CDR2 reads SMNVEV (reference sequence). The CDR3 is CASSLRQGHGYTF. The CDR3, as DNA: TGTGCCAGCAGTTTGAGGCAGGGCCATGGCTACACCTTC.

The rearrangement uses TRBV11-3 and TRBJ2-7; TRBD2 might be the D (6 bases). Germline CDR1 and CDR2: SGHNT and YENEEA. The CDR3 totals 14 residues. The V gene lost 4 bases and the J gene lost 2 bases, with 12 bases spanning the gap. CDR3 region: CASSWGGGTYEQYF. CDR3 in DNA: TGTGCCAGCAGCTGGGGCGGAGGGACCTACGAGCAGTACTTC. The full variable domain, in which reference TRBV11-3 and TRBJ2-7 provide the parts outside the CDR3, is EAGVVQSPRYKIIEKKQPVAFWCNPISGHNTLYWYLQNLGQGPELLIRYENEEAVDDSQLPKDRFSAERLKGVDSTLKIQPAELGDSAVYLCASSWGGGTYEQYFGPGTRLTVT.

This clone was found a few times. This chain uses TRBV29-1 with TRBJ2-7; 13 positions agree with TRBD2. V dropped 6 bases and J dropped 5; count of bases not matched to a gene: 10. Per germline, CDR1 SQVTM and CDR2 ANQGSEA. The CDR3 is 15 residues long. CDR3: CSVSPGTSGIHEQYF. The CDR3 nucleotides read TGCAGCGTGTCACCCGGGACTAGCGGGATCCACGAGCAGTACTTC.

The CDR3 DNA is TGTGCCAGCAGTAAGACAGGGGGCGCGGACACTGAAGCTTTCTTT. Protein: CASSKTGGADTEAFF. This chain joins TRBV6-5 and TRBJ1-1, with 10 positions matching TRBD1. The length of the CDR3 is 15 residues. In germline, CDR1 is MNHEY, CDR2 SVGAGI. V trimming: 5 bases; J trimming: 3 bases; junction bases outside the gene matches: 6.

V is TRBV28 and J is TRBJ2-1; D is undetermined. Germline loops: CDR1 MDHEN, CDR2 SYDVKM. Trimming left V 4 bases short and J 1 base short, with 14 bases between. This CDR3 is 16 amino acids long. CDR3 in amino acids: CASSSDAAGSYNEQFF. The CDR3 DNA is TGTGCCAGCAGTTCCGACGCCGCCGGGTCCTACAATGAGCAGTTCTTC.

V is TRBV19 and J is TRBJ1-2, with D maybe TRBD1 (5 bases). Trimming stripped 8 bases from V and 6 bases from J, with 16 bases between. CDR1 is LNHDA, CDR2 SQIVND, per germline (reference sequence). CDR3 length: 13 residues. CDR3 DNA sequence: TGTGCCAGTTCGGATCGGGGGGACGATGGCTACACCTTC. Its protein product is CASSDRGDDGYTF.

This clone was seen more than once but under ten times. J is TRBJ2-7 and V is TRBV6-5; TRBD2 matches at 10 bases. The V segment lost 5 bases and the J segment 3 bases; nucleotides outside the gene matches: 4. The CDR3 runs 14 residues. The germline V gene encodes CDR1 MNHEY and CDR2 SVGAGI. The CDR3 here is CASSTSGTFYEQYF. In DNA form, the CDR3 reads TGTGCCAGCAGTACTAGCGGGACTTTCTACGAGCAGTACTTC.

CDR3 region: CASSMAGDKVNQPQHF. The DNA for the CDR3 is TGTGCCAGTAGTATGGCAGGGGATAAGGTCAATCAGCCCCAGCATTTT. The chain recombines TRBV19 with TRBJ1-5; a weak D match, TRBD1 (6 bases). The germline gives CDR1 LNHDA, CDR2 SQIVND (reference sequence). V lost 3 bases to trimming and J lost 3 bases, with 15 bases between them. The CDR3 length is 16 residues.

In its sample, this clone was seen once. V is TRBV14 and J is TRBJ2-7; perhaps TRBD1 as D (6 bases). CDR1 SGHDN and CDR2 FVKESK come from the germline V gene. The ends were cut back, 7 bases at V and 6 bases at J, with 10 bases in the middle. The CDR3 runs 11 residues. CDR3 nucleotides: TGTGCCAGCACCCCACAGGGCGAGCAGTACTTC. The encoded protein is CASTPQGEQYF.

This sequence joins TRBV6-5 and TRBJ1-1; no clear D gene. The length of the CDR3 is 15 residues. Trimming cost V 0 bases and J 5 bases, with 13 bases left between them. From germline, CDR1 is MNHEY and CDR2 SVGAGI. The CDR3 bases are TGTGCCAGCAGTTACTCACAGAAAATCGGGACTGAAGCTTTCTTT. This codes for CASSYSQKIGTEAFF.

The chain's CDR3 is CASSYEFWDNSPLHF. CDR3 DNA: TGTGCCAGCAGTTACGAATTTTGGGATAATTCACCCCTCCACTTT. This chain uses TRBV6-2 or TRBV6-3 with TRBJ1-6; D is unresolved. The CDR3 runs 15 residues. The V gene lost 2 bases and the J gene lost 5 bases, with 10 bases spanning the gap. Germline CDR1 MNHEY, CDR2 SVGEGT.

V is TRBV5-1 and J is TRBJ1-4; D not resolved. Trimming shortened V by 0 bases and J by 0 bases, and 6 bases separated the two germline ends. This CDR3 comprises 15 residues. Germline V lookup: CDR1 SGHRS, CDR2 YFSETQ. The CDR3 spells CASSLAGSTNEKLFF. CDR3 coding DNA: TGCGCCAGCAGCTTGGCGGGGTCAACTAATGAAAAACTGTTTTTT.

This clone was counted once. The chain combines TRBV3-1 (or the pseudogene TRBV3-2) with TRBJ2-1; D not resolved. Germline CDR1 reads LGHDT; CDR2 reads YNNKEL (reference sequence). Trimming took off 6 bases at V and 10 bases at J, with 7 bases between the two ends. This CDR3 has 10 residues. CDR3 protein: CASSAGEQFF. The CDR3 bases are TGTGCCAGCAGTGCTGGGGAGCAGTTCTTC.

This clone was seen a handful of times. This chain connects TRBV7-8 to TRBJ2-3; D unresolved. Germline V CDR1 and CDR2: SGHVS, FQNEAQ. V gave up 0 bases and J gave up 2 bases, with 15 bases separating them. The CDR3 spans 17 residues. The CDR3 DNA follows: TGTGCCAGCAGCTTAGCCCCCGAAAGTTTGACCACAGATACGCAGTATTTT. It translates to CASSLAPESLTTDTQYF.

The rearrangement joins TRBV12-3 or TRBV12-4 to TRBJ2-5, with 8 bases lining up with TRBD1. Trimming cost V 6 bases and J 7 bases; bases outside gene matches: 7. This CDR3 has 13 amino acids. The CDR3 here is CASSGGQVGTQYF. In nucleotides, the CDR3 is TGTGCCAGCAGCGGGGGACAGGTCGGGACCCAGTACTTC.

Notes on this clone: This likely comes from a read error, as the CDR3 has no conserved phenylalanine or tryptophan at its end. The DNA is omitted, as the CDR3 cannot be located on it reliably, and the CDR3 follows TCRdb's listing. The chain employs TRBV6-7 and TRBJ1-1; the D call of TRBD1 is as the table states it, not checked on the DNA. TRBV6-7 is marked as an open reading frame, function uncertain. The CDR3 has 11 residues if both end residues are counted. The CDR3 protein is CASSYLPGNSL.

The V call is TRBV19, the J call TRBJ1-2, with D unclear. The CDR3 totals 12 residues. The V gene's germline CDR1 is LNHDA and CDR2 SQIVND (reference sequence). The V end was cut by 5 bases, the J end by 5 bases, with 9 bases between. This CDR3 is CASSPNEYGYTF. The CDR3 DNA is TGTGCCAGTAGTCCGAATGAGTATGGCTACACCTTC.

The chain recombines TRBV3-1 (or the pseudogene TRBV3-2) with TRBJ2-7; 7 bases agree with TRBD2. Germline V gives CDR1 LGHDT, CDR2 YNNKEL (reference sequence). This CDR3 comprises 15 residues. V was pared by 1 base and J by 3 bases, with 6 bases of the junction left unmatched. CDR3 sequence: CASSQGFRGSYEQYF. The CDR3 nucleotides read TGTGCCAGCAGCCAAGGCTTTCGCGGGAGCTACGAGCAGTACTTC.

This clone was seen once. The rearrangement joins TRBV6-5 to TRBJ1-5; D unresolved. Trimming left V 9 bases short and J 0 bases short, with 12 bases between. CDR1 MNHEY and CDR2 SVGAGI come from the germline V gene. This CDR3 is built from 14 residues. The CDR3 DNA sequence: TGTGCCAGTAACATCGTGGATAGCAATCAGCCCCAGCATTTT. This translates into CASNIVDSNQPQHF.

This chain joins TRBV6-5 and TRBJ1-1; D gene unclear. Germline CDR1 and CDR2: MNHEY and SVGAGI. The CDR3 consists of 12 residues. V gave up 11 bases and J gave up 7 bases, with 17 bases separating them. CDR3 nucleotide sequence: TGTGCCGCCTGGAATGGGTGGGGTGAAGCTTTCTTT. The encoded protein is CAAWNGWGEAFF.

The chain carries TRBV6-1 and TRBJ1-4, with D hard to call. The V gene's germline CDR1 is MNHNS and CDR2 SASEGT. With 0 bases removed from V and 1 base from J, the gap between germline ends came to 0 bases. CDR3 size: 13 residues. The CDR3 loop is CASSEATNEKLFF. Written as DNA, the CDR3 is TGTGCCAGCAGTGAAGCAACTAATGAAAAACTGTTTTTT.